This T cell receptor beta chain is drawn from a study of shared clonotypes between healthy human individuals. Each of the donors was a healthy adult who was HIV-negative and had not had a recent acute infection or vaccination. CD45RA+ naive and CD45RA-negative memory subsets were separated from CD4+ cells. Repertoires were generated with immunoSEQ multiplex PCR, while TCRdb's copy carries only in-frame clones and drops some. Of roughly 2 million clones detected, under 97% appear once; the ten largest clones hold more than 0.1%. Germline V gene data show CDR1 as LNHDA and CDR2 as SQIVND (reference sequence). Trimming pared 2 bases from V and 4 bases from J, leaving 11 bases between. This CDR3 has 14 residues.

Sequenced sample: naive CD4+ T cells sorted from blood. The sample's subset: CD45RA+ positively selected. The sequence was obtained from a man aged 18 to 30 in good health. The chain has TRBV19 and TRBJ1-2; D possibly corresponds to TRBD1 (5 bases). The CDR3: CASSIRGMSYGYTF. CDR3 in DNA: TGTGCCAGTAGTATAAGGGGAATGAGCTATGGCTACACCTTC.